This T cell receptor beta chain was obtained from a study of control samples from healthy donors and cancer patients. The V gene's germline CDR1 is PRHDT and CDR2 FYEKMQ (reference sequence). The V end was cut by 5 bases, the J end by 0 bases, with 13 bases between. CDR3 length equals 15 residues. The repertoire was sequenced with immunoSEQ multiplex PCR; TCRdb's copy has only in-frame clones and lacks some. The data show 140,000 or so clones, around 90% seen once. This clonotype originated in a man aged 30 to 39 in good health. The specimen sequenced was blood. The genes are TRBV13 and TRBJ2-5; D is possibly TRBD1 (6 bases). The CDR3 protein is CASSKETGNQETQYF. CDR3 coding DNA: TGTGCCAGCAGCAAAGAAACAGGGAACCAAGAGACCCAGTACTTC.